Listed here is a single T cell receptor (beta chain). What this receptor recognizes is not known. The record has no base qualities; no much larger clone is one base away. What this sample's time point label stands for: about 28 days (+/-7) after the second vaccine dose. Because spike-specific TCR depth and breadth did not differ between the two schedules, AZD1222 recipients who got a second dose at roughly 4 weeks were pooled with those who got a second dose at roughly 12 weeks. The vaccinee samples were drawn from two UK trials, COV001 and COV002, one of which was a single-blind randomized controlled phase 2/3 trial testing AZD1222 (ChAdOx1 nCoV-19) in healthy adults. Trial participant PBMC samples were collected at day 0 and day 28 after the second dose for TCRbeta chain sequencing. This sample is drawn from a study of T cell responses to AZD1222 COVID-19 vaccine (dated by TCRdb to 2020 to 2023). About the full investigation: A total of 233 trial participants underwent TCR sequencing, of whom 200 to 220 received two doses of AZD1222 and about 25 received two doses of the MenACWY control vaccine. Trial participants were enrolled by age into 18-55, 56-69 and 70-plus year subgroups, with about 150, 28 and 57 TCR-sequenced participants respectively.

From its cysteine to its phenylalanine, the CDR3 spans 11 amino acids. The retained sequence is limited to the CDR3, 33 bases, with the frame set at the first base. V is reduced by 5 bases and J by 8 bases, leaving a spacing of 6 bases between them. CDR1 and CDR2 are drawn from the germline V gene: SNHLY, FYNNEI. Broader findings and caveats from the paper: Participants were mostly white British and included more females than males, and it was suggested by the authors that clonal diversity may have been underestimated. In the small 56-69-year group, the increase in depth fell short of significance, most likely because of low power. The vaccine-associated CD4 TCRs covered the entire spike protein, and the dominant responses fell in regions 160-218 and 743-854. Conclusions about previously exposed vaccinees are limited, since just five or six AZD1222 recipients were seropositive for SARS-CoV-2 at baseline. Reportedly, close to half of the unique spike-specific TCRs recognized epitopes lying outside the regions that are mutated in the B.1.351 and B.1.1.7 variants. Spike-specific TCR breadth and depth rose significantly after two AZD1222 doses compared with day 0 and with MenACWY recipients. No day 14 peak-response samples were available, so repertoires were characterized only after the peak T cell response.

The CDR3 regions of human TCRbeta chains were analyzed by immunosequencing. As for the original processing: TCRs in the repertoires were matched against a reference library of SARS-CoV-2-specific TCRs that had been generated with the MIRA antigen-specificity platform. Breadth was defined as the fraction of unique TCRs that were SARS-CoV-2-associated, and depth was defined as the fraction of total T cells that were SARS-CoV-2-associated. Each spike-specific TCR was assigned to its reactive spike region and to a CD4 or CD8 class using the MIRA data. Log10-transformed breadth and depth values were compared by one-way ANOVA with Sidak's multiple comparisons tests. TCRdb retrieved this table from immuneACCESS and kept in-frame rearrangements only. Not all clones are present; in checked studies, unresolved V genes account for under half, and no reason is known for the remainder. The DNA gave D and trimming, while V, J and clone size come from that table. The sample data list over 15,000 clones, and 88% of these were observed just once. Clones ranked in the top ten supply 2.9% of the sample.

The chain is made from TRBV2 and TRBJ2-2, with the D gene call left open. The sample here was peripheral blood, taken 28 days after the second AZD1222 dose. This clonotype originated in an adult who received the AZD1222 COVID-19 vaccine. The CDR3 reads CASSRRGELFF. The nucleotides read TGTGCCAGCAGTAGAAGGGGGGAGCTGTTTTTT.